These 13 T cell receptor beta chains share one sample of origin, sequenced in a study of CXCR3-negative and CXCR3-positive naive CD8 T cells. The authors prepared UMI-labeled TRB cDNA libraries by 5' RACE. TCRdb re-called the 5' RACE reads, yielding one record per CDR3 amino acid sequence without DNA. Here the sample table reports some 130,000 distinct CDR3 sequences. The sequenced material came from naive CXCR3- CD8+ T cells from blood. Subset in this sample: CD45RO-CCR7+CD27+CD95- naive CD8+ T cells lacking CXCR3 (TNR3-). The receptor source for this set is a human donor in good health. Some clones in this sample may be carry-over from other donors' samples.

The chain couples TRBV7-9 to TRBJ2-1; TCRdb indicates TRBD1, and absent DNA this call remains unverified. The CDR3 runs 16 residues. Per germline, CDR1 SEHNR and CDR2 FQNEAQ (reference sequence). The CDR3: CASSTVDRGRYNEQFF. Complete variable domain (other parts from reference TRBV7-9 and TRBJ2-1): DTGVSQNPRHKITKRGQNVTFRCDPISEHNRLYWYRQTLGQGPEFLTYFQNEAQLEKSRLLSDRFSAERPKGSFSTLEIQRTEQGDSAMYLCASSTVDRGRYNEQFFGPGTRLTVL.

The chain joins TRBV6-4 to TRBJ2-5; TCRdb selects TRBD2, and the lack of DNA leaves this call unchecked. This CDR3 is built from 13 residues. Germline CDR1 is MRHNA and CDR2 is SNTAGT. CDR3 protein: CASSAGTEETQYF.

The V gene is TRBV12-3 or TRBV12-4, the J gene TRBJ2-1; TCRdb selects TRBD2, and the lack of DNA leaves this call unchecked. The CDR3 runs to 17 residues. CDR3 protein: CASSPGLVILAQEFRFF.

The chain uses TRBV28 and TRBJ2-3; with no DNA, the TCRdb D assignment of TRBD1 cannot be verified. Germline V gene sequence: CDR1 MDHEN, CDR2 SYDVKM. The CDR3 sequence is 16 residues long. The CDR3 reads CASSFSGTGGMDTQYF. Filled out from reference TRBV28 and TRBJ2-3, the complete variable domain reads DVKVTQSSRYLVKRTGEKVFLECVQDMDHENMFWYRQDPGLGLRLIYFSYDVKMKEKGDIPEGYSVSREKKERFSLILESASTNQTSMYLCASSFSGTGGMDTQYFGPGTRLTVL.

The rearrangement uses TRBV7-2 and TRBJ2-7; TCRdb selects TRBD1, and the lack of DNA leaves this call unchecked. Germline assignment: CDR1 SGHTA and CDR2 FQGNSA. The CDR3 is made up of 14 amino acids. CDR3 residues: CASSLGVQTYEQYF.

V usage is TRBV29-1 and J usage is TRBJ2-1; there is no DNA to check the TCRdb D call of TRBD2. Per the germline V gene, CDR1 is SQVTM and CDR2 is ANQGSEA. The CDR3 length is 13 residues. Here the CDR3 reads CSVATSGYNEQFF.

The J gene is TRBJ2-7, the V gene TRBV27. The CDR3 runs to 15 residues. The germline V gene has CDR1 MNHEY and CDR2 SMNVEV (reference sequence). CDR3 sequence: CASSNGDGSSCEQYF.

This chain joins TRBV6-2 or TRBV6-3 and TRBJ2-3; TCRdb selects TRBD1, and the lack of DNA leaves this call unchecked. From germline, CDR1 is MNHEY and CDR2 SVGEGT. CDR3 length: 15 residues. This CDR3 reads CASSFRTVSTDTQYF.

The V gene is TRBV27, the J gene TRBJ2-7; TCRdb designates TRBD1, a call that cannot be tested without DNA. Germline V lookup: CDR1 MNHEY, CDR2 SMNVEV (reference sequence). This CDR3 has 14 amino acids. The CDR3 here is CASSLPGHTYEQYF.

The chain has TRBV7-8 and TRBJ2-7; TCRdb selects TRBD1, and the lack of DNA leaves this call unchecked. In germline, CDR1 is SGHVS, CDR2 FQNEAQ. The CDR3 contains 15 residues. This chain's CDR3 is CASSLVPRGRDEQYF.

The chain combines TRBV2 with TRBJ2-5; TCRdb returns TRBD2, unconfirmable since there is no DNA. CDR3 length equals 19 residues. The germline V gene has CDR1 SNHLY and CDR2 FYNNEI. CDR3 region: CASRGPNYGTSGGLETQYF.

V is TRBV5-1 and J is TRBJ2-7; lacking DNA, the TRBD1 call made by TCRdb goes unchecked. The CDR3 extends over 16 amino acids. Germline V gene data show CDR1 as SGHRS and CDR2 as YFSETQ. CDR3 loop: CASSLLQGAGIYEQYF. Full variable domain (remainder filled in from reference TRBV5-1 and TRBJ2-7): KAGVTQTPRYLIKTRGQQVTLSCSPISGHRSVSWYQQTPGQGLQFLFEYFSETQRNKGNFPGRFSGRQFSNSRSEMNVSTLELGDSALYLCASSLLQGAGIYEQYFGPGTRLTVT.

The chain joins TRBV20-1 to TRBJ2-1; checking the TCRdb D call of TRBD2 is not possible without DNA. CDR3 length: 14 amino acids. CDR1 and CDR2 (germline): DFQATT, SNEGSKA (reference sequence). The CDR3 sequence is CSATGTSGGYEQFF.